This T cell receptor beta chain appears in the sequencing data of a study of blood T cell dynamics during melanoma immunotherapy (dated by TCRdb to between 2020 and 2021). Study-level background: All patients had metastatic melanoma and were given first-line pembrolizumab or nivolumab plus ipilimumab as standard of care in the United Kingdom. To find early correlates of response, the study profiled the peripheral T cell receptor repertoires of patients with metastatic melanoma both before and after one cycle of checkpoint inhibitor therapy. A training cohort was formed from consecutive patients, and a further independent group of patients from the same centre was pooled into an external validation set.

The investigation overall reported the following: Among sorted CD8+ subsets, the highest similarity to cfDNA CDR3 sequences and the highest clonality were observed in TIE cells, which was suggestive of active turnover with convergence on dominant clones. The study could not determine whether the T cell clones driving repertoire changes were melanoma-specific or reflected general immune activation. The relatively small sample size was acknowledged as potentially limiting generalization of the results.

This sample's time point label indicates: week 3, after first cycle of checkpoint inhibitor. Blood samples were collected before treatment (T0) and at week 3 (W3), after the first cycle of checkpoint blockade. Except for a couple of patients with rapid clinical progression, response was assessed 12 weeks after the first infusion by RECIST 1.1; disease control meant complete response, partial response or stable disease. Patients were excluded for prior systemic cancer treatment, concomitant immunosuppressant therapy or synchronous other active malignancies. In six patients, three progressing and three with disease control, sorted CD8+ memory and naive T cell subsets were sequenced at T0 and W3. PBMC were isolated from blood with Lymphoprep and SepMate tubes, followed by red cell lysis. QIAamp DNA Blood Mini kits were used to extract DNA from both PBMC and sorted T cell subsets. Before DNA extraction, CD8+ T cell subsets were live-sorted on a FACSAria III cytometer and then frozen. Fresh PBMC intended for flow cytometry were kept at 4 degrees C in PBS containing approximately 2% fetal bovine serum and were analyzed within 25 hours.

The CDR3 spans 15 residues, from the cysteine through the phenylalanine. The retained sequence is limited to the CDR3, 45 bases, with the frame set at the first base. The germline V gene yields MNHEY for CDR1 and SVGAGI for CDR2. The V end gives up 6 bases and the J end 0 bases, leaving 5 bases in the junction not matched to a gene. Concerning this clone itself: It lacks a known antigen. No qualities accompany the bases; no much larger clone lies one base away.

The entire DNA extracted from each sorted CD8+ T cell subset was loaded into the assay. TCR beta CDR3 sequences were amplified from genomic DNA with the immunoSEQ TCRb Assay kit following manufacturer instructions. The KAPA Library Quantification Kit for Illumina platforms was used to quantify the pooled libraries by qPCR. Pooled libraries were sequenced on an Illumina NextSeq 500, clustered at about 0.55-1.1 pM. The published analysis was carried out like this. TCR data were analyzed with immunoSEQ ANALYZER and the R LymphoSeq package. A rearrangement efficiency score was calculated as productive divided by the sum of productive and non-productive CDR3 sequences. Within each patient, timepoints were compared pairwise for clonality, measured with the Gini coefficient, and for diversity, measured with the Renyi index at alpha=1. In LymphoSeq, clonal relatedness was computed with an edit distance of 3 and repertoire similarity was computed with the Bhattacharyya coefficient. To classify response, a linear discriminant analysis based on week-3 changes in clonality and diversity was built with the R MASS and caret packages. TCRdb carries this immuneACCESS record with in-frame sequences only. Its versions omit some clonotypes, under half of them owing to an unresolved V gene in the studies checked, with the rest unexplained. Clone size and V and J calls were adopted from that table, with D and trimming inferred from the DNA. The sample data list thousands of clones, and approximately 96% of these were observed just once. The top ten clonotypes cover about 0.5% of the sample.

This TCR came from a human donor with melanoma. The specimen comprised effector memory CD8+ T cells from blood, sampled from a patient treated with checkpoint blockade. The V and J genes are TRBV6-5 and TRBJ2-3, and TRBD2 matches 8 of the central bases. The nucleotide sequence is given as TGTGCCAGCAGAACGCGGGAGGAAAGCACAGATACGCAGTATTTT. Translation gives CASRTREESTDTQYF.